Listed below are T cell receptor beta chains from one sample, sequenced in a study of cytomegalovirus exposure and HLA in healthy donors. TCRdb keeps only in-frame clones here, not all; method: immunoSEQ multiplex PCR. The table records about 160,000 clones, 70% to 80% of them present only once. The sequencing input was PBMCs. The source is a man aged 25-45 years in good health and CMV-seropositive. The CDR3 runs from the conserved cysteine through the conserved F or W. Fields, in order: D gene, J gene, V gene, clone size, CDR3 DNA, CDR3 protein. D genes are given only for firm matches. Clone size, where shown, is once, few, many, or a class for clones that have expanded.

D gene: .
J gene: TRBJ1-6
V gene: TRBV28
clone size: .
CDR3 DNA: TGTGCCAGCACAACGAGCTCCTATAATTCACCCCTCCACTTT
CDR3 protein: CASTTSSYNSPLHF

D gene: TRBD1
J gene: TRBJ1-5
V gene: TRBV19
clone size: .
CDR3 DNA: TGTGCCAGTAGTGTAACAGGGGGTGGCAATCAGCCCCAGCATTTT
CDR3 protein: CASSVTGGGNQPQHF

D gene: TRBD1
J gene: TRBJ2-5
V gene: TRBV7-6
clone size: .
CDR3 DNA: TGTGCCAGCGCGGACAGGGTCCAAGAGACCCAGTACTTC
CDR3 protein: CASADRVQETQYF

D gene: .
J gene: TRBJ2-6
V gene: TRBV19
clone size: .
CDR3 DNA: TGTGCCAGTAGTATAGGCCGGGGCTCTGGGGCCAACGTCCTGACTTTC
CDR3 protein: CASSIGRGSGANVLTF

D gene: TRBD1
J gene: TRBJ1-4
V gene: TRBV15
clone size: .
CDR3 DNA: TGTGCCACCAGCAGATCACTAACCGGGACAGGGCGAACTAATGAAAAACTGTTTTTT
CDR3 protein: CATSRSLTGTGRTNEKLFF

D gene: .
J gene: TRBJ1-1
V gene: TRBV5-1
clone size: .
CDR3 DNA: TGCGCCAGCAGCTTGGCCGGGGGGAACACTGAAGCTTTCTTT
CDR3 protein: CASSLAGGNTEAFF

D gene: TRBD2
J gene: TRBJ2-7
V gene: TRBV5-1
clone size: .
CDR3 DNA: TGCGCCAGCAGCCTCGGACTAGCGGGGTACCACGAGCAGTACTTC
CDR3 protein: CASSLGLAGYHEQYF

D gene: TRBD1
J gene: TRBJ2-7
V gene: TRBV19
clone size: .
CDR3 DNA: TGTGCCAGTAGTACCCGGGACAGTCGGGTCGAGCAGTACTTC
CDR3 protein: CASSTRDSRVEQYF

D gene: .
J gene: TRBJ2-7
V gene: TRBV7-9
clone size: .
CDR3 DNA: TGTGCCAGCAGCTTATCCCGGGAGTACGAGCAGTACTTC
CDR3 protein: CASSLSREYEQYF

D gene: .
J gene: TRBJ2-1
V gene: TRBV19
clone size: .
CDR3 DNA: TGTGCCAGTAGTACAGGACAGAGAGGGTCGTTAGGTGAGCAGTTCTTC
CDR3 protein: CASSTGQRGSLGEQFF

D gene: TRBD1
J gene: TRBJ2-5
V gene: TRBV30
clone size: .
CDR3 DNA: TGTGCCTGGGGGACAGCCCAAGAGACCCAGTACTTC
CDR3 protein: CAWGTAQETQYF

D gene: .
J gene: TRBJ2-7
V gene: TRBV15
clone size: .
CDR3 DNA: TGTGCCACCAGCAGGGGGGGGGACACCTACGAGCAGTACTTC
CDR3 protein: CATSRGGDTYEQYF

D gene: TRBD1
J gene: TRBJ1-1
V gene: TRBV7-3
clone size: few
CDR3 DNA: TGTGCCAGCAGCTCAGGACAGGGGAACACTGAAGCTTTCTTT
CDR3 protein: CASSSGQGNTEAFF

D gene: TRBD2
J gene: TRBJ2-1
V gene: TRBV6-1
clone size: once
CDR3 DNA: TGTGCCAGCAGTGAAGCGGGACTAGGGTACAATGAGCAGTTCTTC
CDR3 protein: CASSEAGLGYNEQFF

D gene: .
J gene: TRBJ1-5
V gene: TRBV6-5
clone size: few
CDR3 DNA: TGTGCCAGCAGTTACTCGTATAACACCCGGGGGCCCCAGCATTTT
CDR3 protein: CASSYSYNTRGPQHF